The rows below give T cell receptor beta chains drawn from one sample of a study of blood T cell repertoires in COVID-19. Here immunoSEQ multiplex PCR was the method, and the copy in TCRdb shows in-frame clones only, minus some. The data contain a few hundred thousand clones, around 87% of them singletons. The specimen was PBMCs or T cells enriched from blood (not recorded which). The receptors shown here come from a man between 40 and 49 years old in a cohort exposed to, infected with or recovered from COVID-19 (not recorded which). The CDR3 runs from the conserved cysteine through the conserved F or W. The order of the fields is V gene, clone size, D gene, J gene, CDR3 protein, CDR3 DNA. A D gene is named only where the DNA matches it firmly. Clone size, where shown, is once, few, many, or a class for clones that have expanded.

TRBV5-1	NA	TRBD1	TRBJ1-1	CASSVTGEGTEAFF	TGCGCCAGCAGCGTAACAGGGGAAGGGACTGAAGCTTTCTTT
TRBV27	NA	NA	TRBJ1-5	CASRTLAVPHSNQPQHF	TGTGCCAGCAGGACGCTCGCGGTACCCCATAGCAATCAGCCCCAGCATTTT
TRBV5-6	once	NA	TRBJ2-7	CASSLSGFYEQYF	TGTGCCAGCAGCTTGTCGGGTTTCTACGAGCAGTACTTC
TRBV25-1	NA	NA	TRBJ1-6	CASAQGFDSPLHF	TGTGCCAGCGCACAGGGTTTTGATTCACCCCTCCACTTT
TRBV12-2	NA	NA	TRBJ2-5	CASRLDGSATQYF	TGTGCAAGTCGCTTAGACGGGAGCGCGACCCAGTACTTC
TRBV18	NA	NA	TRBJ1-2	CASSPKRNPVYGYTF	TGTGCCAGCTCACCAAAGCGAAATCCGGTCTATGGCTACACCTTC
TRBV28	NA	NA	TRBJ1-5	CASGPGLSSNQPQHF	TGTGCCAGCGGTCCGGGGTTGTCGAGCAATCAGCCCCAGCATTTT
TRBV19	NA	TRBD1	TRBJ1-5	CASTQGVGRQPQHF	TGTGCCAGTACGCAGGGGGTGGGTAGACAGCCCCAGCATTTT
TRBV9	NA	NA	TRBJ1-2	CASSVGQGLYGYTF	TGTGCCAGCAGCGTAGGTCAGGGGCTTTATGGCTACACCTTC
TRBV7-9	NA	NA	TRBJ2-1	CASSPSGAYNEQFF	TGTGCCAGCAGCCCCAGCGGAGCTTACAATGAGCAGTTCTTC
TRBV5-1	NA	NA	TRBJ1-1	CASSSQVGGGTEAFF	TGCGCCAGCAGCTCTCAGGTCGGTGGTGGCACTGAAGCTTTCTTT
TRBV2	NA	NA	TRBJ2-7	CASSGTYLYEQYF	TGTGCCAGCAGCGGGACATACCTCTACGAGCAGTACTTC
TRBV10-1	NA	TRBD1	TRBJ2-5	CASNPGQGVQETQYF	TGCGCCAGCAACCCGGGACAGGGGGTTCAAGAGACCCAGTACTTC
TRBV6-6	NA	NA	TRBJ1-1	CASSGGLQNTEAFF	TGTGCCAGCAGTGGGGGCCTCCAGAACACTGAAGCTTTCTTT
TRBV3-1/TRBV3-2	few	TRBD1	TRBJ1-2	CASSPRTGGDYGYTF	TGTGCCAGCAGCCCACGGACAGGGGGCGACTATGGCTACACCTTC
TRBV11-2	NA	NA	TRBJ2-7	CASSLLAETYEQYF	TGTGCCAGCAGCCTGTTAGCGGAAACCTACGAGCAGTACTTC
TRBV18	NA	TRBD1	TRBJ1-5	CASSPGDRAQPQHF	TGTGCCAGCTCACCCGGGGACAGGGCTCAGCCCCAGCATTTT
TRBV27	NA	TRBD1	TRBJ1-5	CASRDPGQGGQPQHF	TGTGCCAGCAGGGATCCGGGGCAGGGGGGTCAGCCCCAGCATTTT
TRBV28	NA	NA	TRBJ2-7	CASSQAASYEQYF	TGTGCCAGCAGTCAAGCGGCTTCCTACGAGCAGTACTTC
TRBV30	NA	NA	TRBJ1-4	CAWSVYATNEKLFF	TGTGCCTGGAGTGTATATGCAACTAATGAAAAACTGTTTTTT
TRBV4-1	NA	TRBD1	TRBJ1-2	CASRDGQGSTGYGYTF	TGCGCCAGCAGGGACGGACAGGGGTCGACGGGCTATGGCTACACCTTC
TRBV7-2	NA	TRBD2	TRBJ2-1	CASSLGAGSSYNEQFF	TGTGCCAGCAGCCTAGGAGCGGGAAGCTCCTACAATGAGCAGTTCTTC
TRBV28	NA	NA	TRBJ1-6	CASSLVEYNSPLHF	TGTGCCAGCAGTTTAGTAGAATATAATTCACCCCTCCACTTT
TRBV29-1	NA	TRBD1	TRBJ1-1	CSVARGSTEAFF	TGCAGCGTTGCCAGGGGGAGCACTGAAGCTTTCTTT
TRBV30	NA	TRBD1	TRBJ1-4	CASLTGFGEKLFF	TGTGCCTCCTTGACAGGGTTCGGTGAAAAACTGTTTTTT
TRBV4-1	few	TRBD2	TRBJ2-7	CASSQETSLYEQYF	TGCGCCAGCAGCCAAGAGACTAGCCTCTACGAGCAGTACTTC
TRBV30	NA	NA	TRBJ1-6	CAWRSNGGTYNSPLHF	TGTGCCTGGAGATCCAATGGGGGGACTTATAATTCACCCCTCCACTTT
TRBV4-1	NA	TRBD2	TRBJ2-3	CASSQATSGRETQYF	TGCGCCAGCAGCCAAGCGACTAGCGGGAGGGAAACGCAGTATTTT
TRBV14	NA	NA	TRBJ2-1	CASSPLAVPYNEQFF	TGTGCCAGCAGCCCCCTAGCCGTTCCCTACAATGAGCAGTTCTTC
TRBV10-1	NA	NA	TRBJ2-2	CASSDLASTNTGELFF	TGCGCCAGCAGTGACTTGGCTAGCACGAACACCGGGGAGCTGTTTTTT
TRBV13	NA	TRBD1	TRBJ2-2	CASSPQRQGRSTGELFF	TGTGCCAGCAGCCCGCAAAGACAGGGAAGGAGCACCGGGGAGCTGTTTTTT
TRBV24-1	once	NA	TRBJ2-2	CATSPGTGELFF	TGTGCCACCAGTCCCGGCACCGGGGAGCTGTTTTTT
TRBV18	NA	TRBD1	TRBJ1-2	CASSPLPGQSNYGYTF	TGTGCCAGCTCACCCCTTCCGGGACAGTCTAACTATGGCTACACCTTC
TRBV5-1	once	TRBD1	TRBJ2-7	CASSSGQGLRGYEQYF	TGCGCCAGCAGCTCCGGACAGGGGCTAAGAGGTTACGAGCAGTACTTC